This T cell receptor (beta chain) was profiled in a study of HIV-infected children after antiretroviral therapy interruption. Study as a whole: Most participating children were previously exposed to EBV and CMV. Samples from the continuous-treatment group were taken at weeks 0, 48 and 150. For the interruption arm, samples span week 0 through about 3 years after study end.

Trimming took 4 bases from V and 3 from J, leaving 9 bases between them. The CDR3 has 14 residues. Ten or more counts support this clonotype. Described treatment: PENTA 11 planned treatment interruption arm or continuous ART arm. Sorting from thawed PBMCs isolated naive CD4+ CD45RA+ CD45RO- T cells. A 3' RACE protocol on RNA, with unique molecular identifiers, produced the TCR library. TCRdb reanalysed the 3' RACE reads using MiXCR and keeps one entry per CDR3 protein. The sample yields around 50,000 distinct CDR3 sequences, approximately 4.3% seen once. The V gene is TRBV12-3 or TRBV12-4, the J gene TRBJ2-2; D gene unclear. Sequencing was performed on CD45RA+ CD4+ T cells from PBMCs, pooled from several time points, taken from a donor given antiretroviral therapy, either interrupted or continuous. The subset: naive CD4+ CD45RA+ CD45RO- T cells. The sequence came from a pool of human donors with HIV. The CDR3 protein is CASSSWSDTGELFF. CDR3 bases: TGTGCCAGCAGTTCTTGGTCCGACACCGGGGAGCTGTTTTTT.